This T cell receptor (beta chain) was profiled in a study of T cell repertoires in aging, cancer and after chemotherapy (dated by TCRdb to the late 2010s). In terms of the full investigation: Donors spanned six age groups from 30 or younger to 70 or older, with at least three individuals per group. In the hematological group, paired pre- and post-chemotherapy samples were obtained from chronic lymphocytic leukemia patients treated with fludarabine- or bendamustine-based regimens. Approximately 10 million TCR reads were contained in the full dataset. The study profiled peripheral blood TCR beta repertoires from healthy donors and cancer patients to examine immunoaging and T cell reconstitution after chemotherapy. Alongside some 96 healthy donors serving as a reference group, the cohort included 200 to 250 cancer patients, of whom about 94 had hematological cancers and some 130 had solid cancers. Beyond this particular receptor, the publication reports: Declining TCR diversity with age in healthy donors was mainly explained by loss of richness; in cancer patients, loss of evenness also contributed. Significantly lower blood TCR diversity and higher clonality were observed in untreated patients with hematological or solid cancers than in age-matched healthy donors. In both cancer cohorts, median generation probability rose over the chemotherapy interval, which suggests that the repertoire was reconstituted through rebound thymic output. It was noted by the authors that conclusions about immunological memory after chemotherapy cannot be drawn from the repertoire data. Hematological cancer patients had lymphoid organ infiltration, which may itself impair thymic emigration or peripheral T cell expansion.

A word on this clonotype: Its specific antigen is unknown. No clone much larger than this one lies a single base away; base qualities are absent.

Per the germline V gene, MNHEY is the CDR1 and SVGAGI is the CDR2. Counted from cysteine to phenylalanine, this CDR3 has 16 amino acids. Only the CDR3 DNA is retained, 48 bases long and in frame from the first base. The V end loses 5 bases and the J end loses 0 bases, and a stretch of 15 bases separates them. Rearranged TRB sequences spanning V, D and J segments were amplified by multiplex touch-down PCR using a mixed TRB-A/B primer pool. Illumina adapters and sample indices were attached to the amplicons through two consecutive PCR reactions run with Phusion HS II polymerase. The amplicons were purified from gel with the NucleoSpin Gel and PCR Clean-up kit and then assessed with Qubit and an Agilent 2100 Bioanalyzer. Libraries were sequenced on an Illumina MiSeq using 600-cycle, single-indexed, paired-end runs. The source study handled its data this way. MiXCR versions 2.12 and 3.0.5 were used to process TRB sequences. Each unique CDR3 nucleotide sequence was treated as one clone, and only productive sequences with two or more reads were kept. The repertoire metrics were Shannon diversity, evenness, clonality (defined as one minus evenness), and alpha-parameterized diversity profiles covering alpha 0 to 5. Generation probabilities of clones in paired pre- and post-chemotherapy samples were computed with the IGoR algorithm. TCRdb ran its own pipeline on the public reads, namely fastp trimming at Q25 and MiXCR clone calling, and kept in-frame beta chains. Rows with one shared CDR3 protein collapse into an entry with the most common genes and DNA. The V and J calls, along with clone size, are taken from TCRdb and not from the paper's own processing. This sample gives about 6,600 distinct CDR3 sequences in total; around 30% of them show up just once. The leading ten clones occupy 68% of the sample.

TCR beta rearrangements were amplified from genomic DNA extracted from peripheral blood rather than from sorted cells or RNA. Here the chain combines TRBV6-5 and TRBJ2-3; there is no confident call for the D gene. The TCR sequence derives from a human donor with a blood cancer. The donor label of this sample is uncertain. Sequenced input: blood. The nucleotide sequence reads TGTGCCAGCAGTGACATGCTGCGGCCTAGCACAGATACGCAGTATTTT. Its protein is CASSDMLRPSTDTQYF.